Each of the 21 T cell receptor beta chains below was sequenced from the same sample in a study of blood T cell repertoires in COVID-19. The assay was immunoSEQ multiplex PCR, and TCRdb's table has in-frame clones only and misses some. The sample has roughly 200,000 clones; around 82% are singletons. The sequenced sample was peripheral blood. The receptors originated from a man in his fifties or sixties with active or convalescent COVID-19.

This chain uses TRBV11-3 with TRBJ1-1; 10 bases map to TRBD1. The CDR3 is made up of 14 amino acids. CDR1 is SGHNT, CDR2 YENEEA, per germline. J gave up 3 bases and V 5 bases, and 3 bases lay outside the gene matches. CDR3 residues: CASSVGTGDTEAFF. DNA of the CDR3: TGTGCCAGCAGCGTGGGGACAGGGGACACTGAAGCTTTCTTT.

This chain links TRBV30 with TRBJ1-2; 7 bases are a match to TRBD1. The CDR3 runs 16 residues. Trimming at V came to 1 base and at J to 5 bases, leaving 13 bases not matched to a gene. The germline CDR1 and CDR2 sequences are GTSNPN and SVGIG (reference sequence). Here the CDR3 reads CAWSGGTEFGGYGYTF. The CDR3 region has the DNA TGTGCCTGGAGTGGGGGGACAGAGTTTGGAGGATATGGCTACACCTTC.

The V gene is TRBV30, the J gene TRBJ1-5, with a tentative D call TRBD1 (6 bases). Trimming removed 3 bases at V and 2 bases at J, with 20 bases between. The germline CDR1 and CDR2 sequences are GTSNPN and SVGIG (reference sequence). The CDR3 length is 17 residues. The CDR3 is CAWRGGQGGVGNQPQHF. CDR3 in DNA: TGTGCCTGGAGGGGGGGGCAGGGTGGAGTTGGCAATCAGCCCCAGCATTTT.

The chain is built from TRBV7-6 and TRBJ1-1; D is perhaps TRBD1 (5 bases). Germline assignment: CDR1 SGHVS and CDR2 FNYEAQ. With 4 bases removed from V and 5 bases from J, the gap between germline ends came to 17 bases. This CDR3 region has 15 residues. The CDR3 spells CASSSPAGVFTEAFF. For the CDR3, the DNA is TGTGCCAGCAGCTCCCCGGCGGGGGTTTTTACTGAAGCTTTCTTT. Together with reference TRBV7-6 and TRBJ1-1, the CDR3 gives the full variable domain: GAGVSQSPRYKVTKRGQDVALRCDPISGHVSLYWYRQALGQGPEFLTYFNYEAQQDKSGLPNDRFSAERPEGSISTLTIQRTEQRDSAMYRCASSSPAGVFTEAFFGQGTRLTVV.

The rearrangement joins TRBV4-2 to TRBJ1-6; 8 bases are a match to TRBD1. The germline gives CDR1 LGHNA, CDR2 YNFKEQ. The V and J ends lost 2 bases and 8 bases, in that order; junction bases with no gene match: 11. This CDR3 region has 17 residues. The CDR3 here is CASSQRVAGGADSPLHF. CDR3 sequence (DNA): TGTGCCAGCAGCCAAAGAGTAGCAGGGGGCGCAGATTCACCCCTCCACTTT.

This clone was seen only a few times. The chain joins TRBV12-3 or TRBV12-4 to TRBJ2-7, with D possibly matching TRBD2 (5 bases). The length of the CDR3 is 13 residues. Trimming took off 5 bases at V and 4 bases at J, with 12 bases between the two ends. The CDR3: CASSTRTLYEQYF. In nucleotides, the CDR3 is TGTGCCAGCAGTACCAGGACTCTTTACGAGCAGTACTTC.

This chain uses TRBV7-2 with TRBJ2-1; possible D gene TRBD1, 6 bases. The CDR3 loop spans 13 amino acids. Trimming cost V 5 bases and J 9 bases, with 14 bases left between them. Germline assignment: CDR1 SGHTA and CDR2 FQGNSA. CDR3 in DNA: TGTGCCAGCAGCGATAACAGGGAAAGTGAGCAGTTCTTC. Protein product: CASSDNRESEQFF.

V gene TRBV19 combines with J gene TRBJ1-1, with 11 bases that match TRBD1. In germline, CDR1 is LNHDA, CDR2 SQIVND (reference sequence). This CDR3 comprises 15 residues. J gave up 11 bases and V 5 bases, and 13 bases lay outside the gene matches. The CDR3 DNA sequence: TGTGCCAGTAGTTGGCGGTTAGGACAGGGGGCCGGGGCTTTCTTT. This sequence encodes CASSWRLGQGAGAFF.

This clone was seen just once. The chain recombines TRBV28 with TRBJ2-7; TRBD1 aligns across 8 bases. In germline, CDR1 is MDHEN, CDR2 SYDVKM. The CDR3 runs to 15 residues. V dropped 9 bases and J dropped 4; count of bases not matched to a gene: 14. Here the CDR3 reads CASGQGSGGNYEQYF. For the CDR3, the DNA is TGTGCCAGTGGACAGGGAAGTGGGGGGAATTACGAGCAGTACTTC.

Details on this clone: Other DNA sequences in the same sample also yield this CDR3. The chain recombines TRBV5-1 with TRBJ1-1; weak D call: TRBD1 (6 bases). V was trimmed by 4 bases and J by 1 base, leaving 8 bases between them. CDR3 size: 13 residues. Germline CDR1 is SGHRS and CDR2 is YFSETQ. The CDR3 region is CASSQQGNTEAFF. DNA of the CDR3: TGCGCCAGCAGCCAACAGGGGAACACTGAAGCTTTCTTT.

The gene calls are TRBV27 and TRBJ1-1; D gene unclear. The CDR3 has 14 residues. V was shortened by 8 bases and J by 1 base, with 14 bases between the two germline ends. From germline, CDR1 is MNHEY and CDR2 SMNVEV (reference sequence). This chain's CDR3 is CASSNRAPNTEAFF. CDR3 nucleotide sequence: TGTGCCAGCTCCAACAGAGCCCCGAACACTGAAGCTTTCTTT.

The chain is built from TRBV7-2 and TRBJ1-5, with 9 positions matching TRBD1. The CDR3 consists of 14 residues. The V gene end was trimmed by 2 bases and the J gene end by 6 bases; junction bases not matched to a gene: 2. Germline V gene lookup returns CDR1 SGHTA and CDR2 FQGNSA. CDR3 coding DNA: TGTGCCAGCAGCTTAACAGGGGGCGGTCAGCCCCAGCATTTT. This encodes CASSLTGGGQPQHF.

This chain connects TRBV28 to TRBJ1-3, with D perhaps TRBD1 (5 bases). Looked up from germline, CDR1 is MDHEN and CDR2 is SYDVKM. CDR3 length equals 16 residues. V dropped 6 bases and J dropped 0 bases, with 15 bases sitting between them. CDR3: CASRLGHRSSGNTIYF. For the CDR3, the DNA is TGTGCCAGCAGACTCGGACATCGTAGCTCTGGAAACACCATATATTTT.

The chain uses TRBV5-6 and TRBJ2-3, with 14 bases fitting TRBD2. Germline CDR1 reads SGHDT; CDR2 reads YYEEEE. The CDR3 sequence is 17 residues long. The junction had 9 bases not matched to a gene; V was cut back by 4 bases and J by 5 bases. The CDR3 DNA follows: TGTGCCAGCAGCGCGACTCCGGGACTAGCGGGGGAAGATACGCAGTATTTT. This gives the protein CASSATPGLAGEDTQYF.

This chain joins TRBV4-1 and TRBJ1-2; D is perhaps TRBD1 (5 bases). Per germline, CDR1 MGHRA and CDR2 YSYEKL. Trimming removed 1 base from V and 6 bases from J, with 15 bases in between. The CDR3 contains 15 residues. CDR3 sequence reads: CASSQVRGTPDGYTF. DNA of the CDR3: TGCGCCAGCAGCCAAGTCCGGGGGACTCCGGATGGCTACACCTTC.

The V and J genes are TRBV11-3 and TRBJ2-1; D remains ambiguous. Trimming stripped 8 bases from V and 6 bases from J, with 17 bases between. Germline CDR1 is SGHNT and CDR2 is YENEEA. The CDR3 sequence is 14 residues long. CDR3 protein: CASSEAAAINEQFF. The CDR3 DNA sequence: TGTGCCAGCTCAGAGGCGGCGGCGATCAATGAGCAGTTCTTC.

The J gene is TRBJ2-7, the V gene TRBV6-6, with D perhaps TRBD1 (6 bases). The CDR3 is 15 residues long. Deletions cut 0 bases from V and 2 bases from J, with 11 bases between. CDR1 is MNHNY and CDR2 is SVGAGI in the germline V gene (reference sequence). DNA of the CDR3: TGTGCCAGCAGTTACTCGAAGGGGGAGACCTACGAGCAGTACTTC. This gives the protein CASSYSKGETYEQYF.

The genes are TRBV4-1 and TRBJ1-2, with 10 positions matching TRBD1. The CDR3 totals 16 residues. Germline values: CDR1 MGHRA, CDR2 YSYEKL. V lost 4 bases and J lost 4; bases outside the gene matches: 9. The CDR3 bases are TGCGCCAGCAGCCTGAATCGGGACAGGGGAACCTATGGCTACACCTTC. It translates to CASSLNRDRGTYGYTF.

The rearrangement links TRBV29-1 to TRBJ2-3; D is possibly TRBD2 (5 bases). Germline values: CDR1 SQVTM, CDR2 ANQGSEA. This CDR3 is 12 amino acids long. V shed 5 bases and J shed 5 bases, with 11 bases lying between them. The CDR3 sequence: CSVFGRGDTQYF. CDR3 bases: TGCAGCGTTTTCGGACGGGGAGATACGCAGTATTTT.

This rearrangement joins TRBV19 to TRBJ1-5; D gene uncertain. Germline assignment: CDR1 LNHDA and CDR2 SQIVND (reference sequence). Trimming took off 5 bases at V and 1 base at J, with 15 bases between the two ends. The length of the CDR3 is 16 residues. The CDR3 DNA reads TGTGCCAGTAGTCGAGCGCGGGTGGCGAGCAATCAGCCCCAGCATTTT. Amino acids: CASSRARVASNQPQHF. Filled out from reference TRBV19 and TRBJ1-5, the complete variable domain reads DGGITQSPKYLFRKEGQNVTLSCEQNLNHDAMYWYRQDPGQGLRLIYYSQIVNDFQKGDIAEGYSVSREKKESFPLTVTSAQKNPTAFYLCASSRARVASNQPQHFGDGTRLSIL.

This chain joins TRBV7-9 and TRBJ1-5, with TRBD1 matching over 11 bases. This CDR3 is 18 amino acids long. V lost 5 bases, J lost 0 bases, and 9 bases stayed unmatched. Germline assignment: CDR1 SEHNR and CDR2 FQNEAQ (reference sequence). DNA of the CDR3: TGTGCCAGCAGCCCGTGGACAGGGGGCTCCTATAGCAATCAGCCCCAGCATTTT. It encodes CASSPWTGGSYSNQPQHF.